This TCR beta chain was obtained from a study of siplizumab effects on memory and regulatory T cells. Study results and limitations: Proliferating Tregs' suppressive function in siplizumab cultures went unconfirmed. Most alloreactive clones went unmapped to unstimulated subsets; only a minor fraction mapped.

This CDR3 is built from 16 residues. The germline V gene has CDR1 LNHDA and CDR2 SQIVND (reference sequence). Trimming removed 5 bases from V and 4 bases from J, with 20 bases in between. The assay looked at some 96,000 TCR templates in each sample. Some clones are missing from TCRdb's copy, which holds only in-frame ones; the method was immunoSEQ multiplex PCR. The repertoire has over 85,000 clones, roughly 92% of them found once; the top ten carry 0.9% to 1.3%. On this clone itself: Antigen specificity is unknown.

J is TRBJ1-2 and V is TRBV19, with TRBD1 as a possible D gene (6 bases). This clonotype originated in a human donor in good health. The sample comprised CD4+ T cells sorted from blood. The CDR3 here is CASSVGWSRGTYGYTF. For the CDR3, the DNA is TGTGCCAGTAGTGTAGGTTGGTCTAGGGGGACCTATGGCTACACCTTC.